Presented here are 6 T cell receptor beta chains from one specimen sequenced in a study of control samples from healthy donors and cancer patients. Profiling relied on immunoSEQ multiplex PCR, and the TCRdb table lists in-frame clones only, not all of them. The table includes roughly 120,000 clones, roughly 93% detected once. The sample was blood. Receptors were obtained from a man aged 30 to 39 in good health.

The CDR3 region has the DNA TGTGCCAGCATGGTCCCGATTACCGGGGAGCTGTTTTTT. It yields the protein CASMVPITGELFF. V usage is TRBV12-3 or TRBV12-4 and J usage is TRBJ2-2; D is undetermined. The CDR3 is made up of 13 amino acids. The germline V and J ends were trimmed by 7 bases and 5 bases, with 11 bases remaining between them.

Only one count was recorded for this clone. The chain links TRBV7-3 to TRBJ1-6; TRBD1 is a possible D gene (6 bases). The CDR3 is 16 amino acids. In germline, CDR1 is SGHTA, CDR2 FQGTGA. Trimming took 3 bases from V and 10 from J, leaving 19 bases between them. CDR3 protein: CASSFMRRGSGSPLHF. The CDR3 DNA follows: TGTGCCAGCAGCTTTATGCGCAGGGGTAGCGGGTCACCCCTCCACTTT.

V and J are TRBV6-5 and TRBJ1-5; D gene ambiguous. V was clipped by 0 bases and J by 7 bases, with 7 bases between them. The CDR3 has 13 amino acids. Looked up from germline, CDR1 is MNHEY and CDR2 is SVGAGI. The CDR3 is CASSYSVTQPQHF. CDR3 nucleotides: TGTGCCAGCAGTTACTCGGTCACACAGCCCCAGCATTTT.

The rearrangement uses TRBV4-2 and TRBJ2-5; perhaps D is TRBD1 or TRBD2 (6 bases each). CDR1 and CDR2 from the germline V gene are LGHNA and YNFKEQ. Trimming left V 0 bases short and J 4 bases short, with 21 bases between. The CDR3 runs to 18 residues. The CDR3 DNA reads as TGTGCCAGCAGCCAAGATTTGACGGGGGCTGATCGAGGAGAGACCCAGTACTTC. As protein: CASSQDLTGADRGETQYF.

The rearrangement links TRBV10-1 to TRBJ1-2; the match to TRBD1 covers 7 bases. CDR1 and CDR2 from the germline V gene are WNHNN and SYGVQD (reference sequence). CDR3 length: 16 amino acids. The ends lost 0 bases at V and 5 bases at J; junction bases unmatched: 9. The CDR3 bases are TGCGCCAGCAGTGAGTCGCATAGGACAGGCATTTATGGCTACACCTTC. This translates into CASSESHRTGIYGYTF.

The chain links TRBV7-2 to TRBJ2-7; tentative D call: TRBD2 (5 bases). Germline CDR1 and CDR2: SGHTA and FQGNSA. The CDR3 loop spans 14 amino acids. Between the trimmed V and J ends, which lost 0 bases and 4 bases, there was a span of 10 bases. The CDR3 is CASSLAGERYEQYF. CDR3 bases: TGTGCCAGCAGCTTAGCAGGAGAGCGGTACGAGCAGTACTTC.